The 8 T cell receptor beta chains given below trace back to one sample, sequenced in a study of graft-versus-host responses after intestinal transplantation (dated by TCRdb to the early 2020s). Preparation of the library involved the immunoSEQ multiplex PCR assay. Imported from immuneACCESS, the table was reduced by TCRdb to in-frame sequences with V and J called. These copies leave out some clones; in studies compared against another copy, an unresolved V gene accounts for under half, and the cause of the remainder is not known. The sample records 99,000 or so clones, roughly nine tenths of which are singletons. Of the sample, over 0.7% is held by the ten largest clones. Their antigens remain unidentified. The time point label on this specimen signifies: cells obtained before transplantation from donor or recipient. The specimen was unstimulated CD4+ T cells sorted from spleen or lymph node cells, collected before intestinal transplant. These receptors all come from a human donor who received an intestinal transplant.

The chain is built from TRBV11-1 and TRBJ2-7, with D possibly matching TRBD1 (6 bases). V lost 5 bases and J 0 bases, leaving 11 bases between the germline ends. This CDR3 comprises 14 residues. CDR1 is SGHAT, CDR2 FQDESV, per germline (reference sequence). The CDR3, as DNA: TGTGCCAGCAGCCCACAGGGAAGCTCCTACGAGCAGTACTTC. It is translated as CASSPQGSSYEQYF.

The V and J genes are TRBV4-1 and TRBJ1-4, with D tentatively TRBD1 (5 bases). The CDR3 extends over 14 amino acids. Germline-derived CDR1 and CDR2 are MGHRA and YSYEKL. The ends were cut back, 7 bases at V and 7 bases at J, with 16 bases in the middle. The CDR3 region is CASTLGWGGEKLFF. In DNA, the CDR3 is TGCGCCAGCACTCTAGGGTGGGGCGGTGAAAAACTGTTTTTT.

The chain recombines TRBV30 with TRBJ1-1; 7 bases align to TRBD1. The CDR3 spans 11 residues. Germline V gene lookup returns CDR1 GTSNPN and CDR2 SVGIG (reference sequence). The junction had 3 bases not matched to a gene; V was cut back by 3 bases and J by 8 bases. CDR3 amino acids: CAWRRTGEAFF. The CDR3 DNA sequence: TGTGCCTGGAGGAGGACAGGCGAAGCTTTCTTT.

The rearrangement uses TRBV5-6 and TRBJ2-3; tentatively, D is TRBD2 (7 bases). V was clipped by 2 bases and J by 2 bases, with 15 bases between them. Germline CDR1 and CDR2: SGHDT and YYEEEE. This CDR3 spans 16 amino acids. CDR3 in amino acids: CASSLVAGDNTDTQYF. DNA for the CDR3: TGTGCCAGCAGCTTAGTCGCGGGGGACAACACAGATACGCAGTATTTT.

The chain uses TRBV6-5 and TRBJ1-5; possible D gene TRBD1, 5 bases. The CDR3 contains 13 residues. Germline V gene sequence: CDR1 MNHEY, CDR2 SVGAGI. V dropped 6 bases and J dropped 5 bases, with 11 bases sitting between them. The CDR3 coding sequence is TGTGCCAGCAGGCAGGGAGTCGATCAGCCCCAGCATTTT. Amino acid sequence: CASRQGVDQPQHF.

The chain links TRBV7-2 to TRBJ2-4; tentative D call: TRBD2 (5 bases). This CDR3 spans 14 amino acids. V was trimmed by 5 bases and J by 0 bases, leaving 8 bases between them. Germline CDR1 SGHTA, CDR2 FQGNSA. The chain's CDR3 is CASSPGEAKNIQYF. As DNA, the CDR3 is TGTGCCAGCAGCCCCGGGGAAGCCAAAAACATTCAGTACTTC. Full variable domain (rest looked up from reference TRBV7-2 and TRBJ2-4): GAGVSQSPSNKVTEKGKDVELRCDPISGHTALYWYRQSLGQGLEFLIYFQGNSAPDKSGLPSDRFSAERTGGSVSTLTIQRTQQEDSAVYLCASSPGEAKNIQYFGAGTRLSVL.

The chain combines TRBV5-6 with TRBJ2-5; D is possibly TRBD1 or TRBD2 (7 bases each). Trimming removed 3 bases at V and 5 bases at J, with 14 bases between. The germline V gene encodes CDR1 SGHDT and CDR2 YYEEEE. The CDR3 spans 14 residues. CDR3 in DNA: TGTGCCAGCAGCTGGGAGGGGGCACAGGAGACCCAGTACTTC. Its translation: CASSWEGAQETQYF.

This clone was observed once. This chain joins TRBV19 and TRBJ2-7; TRBD1 aligns across 8 bases. CDR3 length: 13 residues. CDR1 is LNHDA and CDR2 is SQIVND in the germline V gene (reference sequence). V lost 5 bases and J lost 4; bases outside the gene matches: 4. The CDR3 loop is CASSPRQGYEQYF. CDR3 DNA: TGTGCCAGTAGTCCCAGACAGGGGTACGAGCAGTACTTC.